This T cell receptor (beta chain) came from a study of a mutant IDH1 vaccine in newly diagnosed glioma. In the study overall: Beginning 4-6 weeks after radiotherapy alone, or with temozolomide cycles, vaccination took place. Standard pretreatment was either radiotherapy, temozolomide, or, for most, radiochemotherapy with temozolomide.

Assay used: immunoSEQ multiplex PCR; TCRdb lists only in-frame clones, some missing. The data contain roughly 120,000 clones, roughly 78% of them singletons. V was pared by 4 bases and J by 8 bases, with 13 bases between. The CDR3 loop spans 13 amino acids. Germline CDR1 and CDR2: SGHKS and YYEKEE (reference sequence). Points on this clone: As yet, its antigen is unknown.

Study-level results: Immune responses arising from the vaccine appeared in just under 95% of patients.

The time point: week 11, during vaccination. The vaccine gave 300 ug of a 20-mer mutant IDH1 peptide subcutaneously per dose. Donors had new IDH1-mutant astrocytomas of WHO grade 3 or 4 (ATRX-lost). This chain uses TRBV5-5 with TRBJ2-1, with no clear D. The sequencing here drew on PBMCs, taken from a glioma patient whose treatment included an IDH1 peptide vaccine. This receptor was obtained from a man aged 40-55 years with glioma. For the CDR3, the DNA is TGTGCCAGCAGCGGTGTGTCTGGGGATGAGCAGTTCTTC. Encoded protein: CASSGVSGDEQFF.